This TCR beta chain was observed in a study of blood T cell repertoires in COVID-19. Turning to the study itself: The United States, Italy and Spain supplied acute and convalescent COVID-19 samples. Nucleic acid was either cDNA or gDNA, and it came from T cells, B-cell-depleted T cells, or PBMCs.

The CDR3 is 15 residues long. Germline CDR1 is MRHNA and CDR2 is SNTAGT. Trimming took 6 bases from V and 5 from J, leaving 19 bases between them. Seattle's cohort entered during active infection and was followed longitudinally. In the authors' methods: For nucleated cells, counts were estimated from reference gene primer amplification. Repertoires were generated with immunoSEQ multiplex PCR, while TCRdb's copy carries only in-frame clones and drops some. V, J and clone size reflect that table, while D and trimming were determined from the DNA. The data contain 180,000 or so clones, over 80% of them singletons.

Material: peripheral blood. This receptor was obtained from a woman between 35 and 50 years old with COVID-19, enrolled during active disease. The genes are TRBV6-4 and TRBJ1-1, with a tentative D call TRBD1 (6 bases). The CDR3 loop is CASSASTTGPTEAFF. CDR3 DNA sequence: TGTGCCAGCAGCGCATCCACTACAGGGCCTACTGAAGCTTTCTTT.